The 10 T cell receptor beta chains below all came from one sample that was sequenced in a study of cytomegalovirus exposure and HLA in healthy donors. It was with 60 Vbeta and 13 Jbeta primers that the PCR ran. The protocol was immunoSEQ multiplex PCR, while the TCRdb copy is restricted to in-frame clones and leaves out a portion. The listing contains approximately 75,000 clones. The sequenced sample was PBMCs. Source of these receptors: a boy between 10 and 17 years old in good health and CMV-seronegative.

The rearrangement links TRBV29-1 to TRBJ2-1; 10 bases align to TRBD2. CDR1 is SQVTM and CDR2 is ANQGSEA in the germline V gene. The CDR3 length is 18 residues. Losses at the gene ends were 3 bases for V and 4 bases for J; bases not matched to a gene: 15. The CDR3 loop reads CSVEVLGLAGASYNEQFF. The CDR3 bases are TGCAGCGTTGAGGTATTGGGGCTAGCGGGGGCCTCTTACAATGAGCAGTTCTTC.

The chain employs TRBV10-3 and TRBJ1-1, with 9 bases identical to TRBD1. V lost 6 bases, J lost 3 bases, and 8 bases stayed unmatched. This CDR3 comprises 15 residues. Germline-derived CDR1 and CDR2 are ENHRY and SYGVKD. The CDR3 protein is CAISLTGGADTEAFF. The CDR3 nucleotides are TGTGCCATCAGCCTAACAGGGGGCGCAGACACTGAAGCTTTCTTT.

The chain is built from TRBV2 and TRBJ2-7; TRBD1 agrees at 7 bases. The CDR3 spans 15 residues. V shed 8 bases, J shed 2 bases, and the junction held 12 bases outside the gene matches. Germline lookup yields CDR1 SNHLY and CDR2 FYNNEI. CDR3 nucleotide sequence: TGTGCCAGCGGGGACCCGACAGGGAAGGCCTACGAGCAGTACTTC. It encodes CASGDPTGKAYEQYF.

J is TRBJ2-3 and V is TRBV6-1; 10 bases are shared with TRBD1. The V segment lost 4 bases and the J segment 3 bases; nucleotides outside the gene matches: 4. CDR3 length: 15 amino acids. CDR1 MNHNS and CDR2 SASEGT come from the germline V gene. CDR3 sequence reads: CASSAGTGDTDTQYF. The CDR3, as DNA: TGTGCCAGCAGTGCCGGGACAGGGGATACAGATACGCAGTATTTT.

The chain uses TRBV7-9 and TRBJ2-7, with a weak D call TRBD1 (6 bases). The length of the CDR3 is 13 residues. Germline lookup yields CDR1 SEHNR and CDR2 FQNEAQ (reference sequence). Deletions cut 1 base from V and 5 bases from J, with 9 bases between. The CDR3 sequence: CASSLDRADEQYF. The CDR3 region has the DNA TGTGCCAGCAGCTTAGACAGGGCGGACGAGCAGTACTTC.

The CDR3 is CSVGAPDTAFYNEQFF. The CDR3 bases are TGCAGCGTGGGGGCCCCAGACACAGCGTTCTACAATGAGCAGTTCTTC. J is TRBJ2-1 and V is TRBV29-1; a weak D match, TRBD1 (6 bases). CDR1 and CDR2 (germline): SQVTM, ANQGSEA. The CDR3 covers 16 residues. With 6 bases removed from V and 3 bases from J, the gap between germline ends came to 21 bases.

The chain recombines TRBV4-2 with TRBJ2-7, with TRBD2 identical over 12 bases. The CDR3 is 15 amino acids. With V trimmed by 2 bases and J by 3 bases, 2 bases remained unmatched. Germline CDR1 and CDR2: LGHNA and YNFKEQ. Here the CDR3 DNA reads TGTGCCAGCAGCCAAAAGACTAGCGGGAGCTACGAGCAGTACTTC. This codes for CASSQKTSGSYEQYF.

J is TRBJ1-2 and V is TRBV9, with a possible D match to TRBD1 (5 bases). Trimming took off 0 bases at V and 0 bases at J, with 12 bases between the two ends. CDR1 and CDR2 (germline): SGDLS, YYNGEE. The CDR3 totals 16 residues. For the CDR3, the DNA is TGTGCCAGCAGCGTAGGGGCAGGGCCTACTAACTATGGCTACACCTTC. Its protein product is CASSVGAGPTNYGYTF.

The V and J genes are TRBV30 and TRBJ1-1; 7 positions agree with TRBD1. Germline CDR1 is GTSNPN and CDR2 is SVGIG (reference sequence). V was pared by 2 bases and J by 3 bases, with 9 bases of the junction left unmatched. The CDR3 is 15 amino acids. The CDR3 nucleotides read TGTGCCTGGAGTCCCAAGGACAGGCGACACACTGAAGCTTTCTTT. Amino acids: CAWSPKDRRHTEAFF.

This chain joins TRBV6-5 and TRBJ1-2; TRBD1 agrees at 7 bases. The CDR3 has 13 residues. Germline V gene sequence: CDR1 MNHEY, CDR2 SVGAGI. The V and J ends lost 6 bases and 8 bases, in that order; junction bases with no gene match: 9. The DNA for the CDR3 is TGTGCCAGCAGCCCGGACAGGAATTCCGGCTACACCTTC. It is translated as CASSPDRNSGYTF.